The sequence of this T cell receptor beta chain was determined in a study of blood T cell repertoires in COVID-19. V shed 4 bases and J 4 bases; nucleotides not matched to a gene: 11. This CDR3 spans 16 amino acids. The V gene's germline CDR1 is SGHNT and CDR2 YYREEE (reference sequence). Sequenced by immunoSEQ multiplex PCR; TCRdb stores in-frame clones only, minus some. The table has 300,000 to 350,000 clones, about 87% seen once. The chain carries TRBV5-4 and TRBJ2-3, with TRBD2 matching over 8 bases. Source material: peripheral blood. The receptor's source is a woman in her thirties with COVID-19, enrolled during active disease. The CDR3 loop reads CASSQSIAGSPDTQYF. The DNA for the CDR3 is TGTGCCAGCAGCCAATCTATAGCGGGGAGCCCAGATACGCAGTATTTT.